The clone carrying this T cell receptor beta chain was found a few times. This entry comes from a study of CD8+ T cells in alopecia areata. Extracted RNA was reverse transcribed, and the resulting cDNA served as sequencing template. Clones were sequenced by immunoSEQ multiplex PCR, and TCRdb holds only the in-frame ones, with some missing. Among about 190,000 clones, 59% were seen once, and the ten largest hold roughly 14%. Germline V lookup: CDR1 SGHNT, CDR2 YENEEA. There are 14 residues in the CDR3. V was cut by 3 bases and J by 6 bases, with 12 bases left in between. Sequences were derived from CD4+ T cells sorted from blood, sampled at week 0. The receptor's source is a human donor with alopecia areata. The chain is built from TRBV11-3 and TRBJ2-1; weak D call: TRBD2 (5 bases). In nucleotides, the CDR3 is TGTGCCAGCAGCTTCGCCGGGAATCCCAATGAGCAGTTCTTC. This codes for CASSFAGNPNEQFF.